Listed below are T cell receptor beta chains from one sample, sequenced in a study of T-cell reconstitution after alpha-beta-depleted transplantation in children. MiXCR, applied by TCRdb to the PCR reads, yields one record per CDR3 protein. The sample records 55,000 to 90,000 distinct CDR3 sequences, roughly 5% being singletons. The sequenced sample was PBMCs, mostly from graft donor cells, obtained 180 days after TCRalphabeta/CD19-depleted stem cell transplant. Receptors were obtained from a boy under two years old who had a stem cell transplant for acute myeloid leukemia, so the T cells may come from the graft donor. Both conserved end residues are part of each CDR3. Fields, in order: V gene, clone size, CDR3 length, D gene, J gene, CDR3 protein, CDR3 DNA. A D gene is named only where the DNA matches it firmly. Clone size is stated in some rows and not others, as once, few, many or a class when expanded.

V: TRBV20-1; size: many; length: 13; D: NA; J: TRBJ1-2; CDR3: CSTTGPGNYGYTF; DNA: TGCAGTACCACAGGGCCGGGTAACTATGGCTACACCTTC
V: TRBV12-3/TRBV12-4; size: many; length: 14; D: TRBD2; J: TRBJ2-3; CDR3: CASTLLAAGDTQYF; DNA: TGTGCCAGCACTCTTCTAGCGGCGGGAGATACGCAGTATTTT
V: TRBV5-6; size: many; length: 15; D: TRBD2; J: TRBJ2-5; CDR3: CASSLQLAGKETQYF; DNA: TGTGCCAGCAGCTTGCAACTAGCGGGGAAAGAGACCCAGTACTTC
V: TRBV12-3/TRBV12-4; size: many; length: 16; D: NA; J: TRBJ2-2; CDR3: CASKNQGGQNTGELFF; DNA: TGTGCCAGCAAAAATCAGGGAGGTCAAAACACCGGGGAGCTGTTTTTT
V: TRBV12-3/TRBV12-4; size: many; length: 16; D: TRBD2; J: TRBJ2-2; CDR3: CASRGPGLAALGELFF; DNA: TGTGCCAGCAGGGGACCGGGACTAGCGGCACTCGGGGAGCTGTTTTTT
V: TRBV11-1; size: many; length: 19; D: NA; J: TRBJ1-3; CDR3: CASSPRLAGPKGSGNTIYF; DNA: TGTGCCAGCAGCCCCCGGTTGGCGGGACCTAAGGGGTCTGGAAACACCATATATTTT
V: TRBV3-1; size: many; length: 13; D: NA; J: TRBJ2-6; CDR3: CASSRLWANVLTF; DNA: TGTGCCAGCAGCCGTCTTTGGGCCAACGTCCTGACTTTC
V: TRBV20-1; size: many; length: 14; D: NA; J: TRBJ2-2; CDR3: CSARAEVDTGELFF; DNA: TGCAGTGCTAGAGCCGAGGTGGACACCGGGGAGCTGTTTTTT
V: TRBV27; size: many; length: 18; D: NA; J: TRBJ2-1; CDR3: CASSLWPRPSLVVNEQFF; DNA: TGTGCCAGCAGTTTATGGCCTCGTCCTAGTTTGGTCGTCAATGAGCAGTTCTTC
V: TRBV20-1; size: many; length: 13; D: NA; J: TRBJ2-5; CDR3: CSASGGHQETQYF; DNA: TGCAGTGCTAGCGGCGGACACCAAGAGACCCAGTACTTC
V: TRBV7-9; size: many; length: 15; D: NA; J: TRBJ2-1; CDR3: CASSFHGGSYNEQFF; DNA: TGTGCCAGCAGCTTTCACGGGGGCTCCTACAATGAGCAGTTCTTC
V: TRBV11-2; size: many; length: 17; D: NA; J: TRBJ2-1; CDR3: CASSLDPRDPRQNEQFF; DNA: TGTGCCAGCAGCTTGGACCCGAGGGACCCACGCCAGAATGAGCAGTTCTTC
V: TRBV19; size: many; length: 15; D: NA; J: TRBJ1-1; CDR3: CASSFYRAANTEAFF; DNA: TGTGCCAGTAGTTTTTACAGGGCTGCGAACACTGAAGCTTTCTTT
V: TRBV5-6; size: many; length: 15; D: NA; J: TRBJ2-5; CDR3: CASSFDSSNQETQYF; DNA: TGTGCCAGCAGCTTTGACAGCTCAAACCAAGAGACCCAGTACTTC
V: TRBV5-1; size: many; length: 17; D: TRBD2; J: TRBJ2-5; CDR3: CASSFLPTSGGQETQYF; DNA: TGCGCCAGCAGCTTTCTCCCTACTAGCGGGGGCCAAGAGACCCAGTACTTC
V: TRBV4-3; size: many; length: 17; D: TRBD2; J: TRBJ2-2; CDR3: CASSQDPAGGYAGELFF; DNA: TGCGCCAGCAGCCAAGATCCTGCGGGGGGGTACGCCGGGGAGCTGTTTTTT
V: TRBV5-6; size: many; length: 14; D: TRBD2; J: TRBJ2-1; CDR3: CASSFGLAGNEQFF; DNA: TGTGCCAGCAGCTTTGGACTAGCTGGGAATGAGCAGTTCTTC
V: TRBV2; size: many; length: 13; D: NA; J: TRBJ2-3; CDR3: CASGRLFGYTQYF; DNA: TGTGCCAGCGGCAGGTTATTTGGATATACGCAGTATTTT
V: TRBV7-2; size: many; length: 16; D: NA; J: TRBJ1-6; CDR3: CASSFVSARIASPLHF; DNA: TGTGCCAGCAGCTTTGTCTCGGCCAGGATAGCTTCACCCCTCCACTTT
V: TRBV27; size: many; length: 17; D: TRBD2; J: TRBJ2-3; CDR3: CASSLWMAGGSADTQYF; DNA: TGTGCCAGCAGTTTATGGATGGCGGGGGGAAGCGCAGATACGCAGTATTTT
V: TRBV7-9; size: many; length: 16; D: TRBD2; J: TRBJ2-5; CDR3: CASSSLFGGAGETQYF; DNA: TGTGCCAGCAGCTCCCTATTCGGGGGGGCCGGGGAGACCCAGTACTTC
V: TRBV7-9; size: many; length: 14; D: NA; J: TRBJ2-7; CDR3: CASSVGSPPSEQYF; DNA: TGTGCCAGCAGCGTCGGGTCGCCCCCGTCCGAGCAGTACTTC
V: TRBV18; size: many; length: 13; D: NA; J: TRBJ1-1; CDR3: CASSPGANTEAFF; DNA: TGTGCCAGCTCCCCCGGGGCGAACACTGAAGCTTTCTTT
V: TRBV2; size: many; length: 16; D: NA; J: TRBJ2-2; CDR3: CASKGAGLLGTGELFF; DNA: TGTGCCAGCAAAGGGGCAGGGTTGTTGGGCACCGGGGAGCTGTTTTTT
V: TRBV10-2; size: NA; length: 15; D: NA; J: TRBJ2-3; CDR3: CATMRTLASTDTQYF; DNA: TGCGCCACCATGAGGACACTAGCTAGCACAGATACGCAGTATTTT
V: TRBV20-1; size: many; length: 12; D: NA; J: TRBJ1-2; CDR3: CSVAQYSYGYTF; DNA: TGCAGTGTAGCCCAGTACTCGTATGGCTACACCTTC
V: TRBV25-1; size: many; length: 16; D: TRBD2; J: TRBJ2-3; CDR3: CASSESWRGLSDTQYF; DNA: TGTGCCAGCAGTGAATCTTGGCGGGGGTTGTCAGATACGCAGTATTTT
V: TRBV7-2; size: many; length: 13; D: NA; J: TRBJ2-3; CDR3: CASRRIGGDTQYF; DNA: TGTGCCAGCAGGAGGATCGGGGGAGATACGCAGTATTTT
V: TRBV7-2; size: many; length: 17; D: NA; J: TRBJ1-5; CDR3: CASSLGLQLRGNQPQHF; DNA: TGTGCCAGCAGCTTAGGCCTCCAATTACGGGGCAATCAGCCCCAGCATTTT